This T cell receptor (beta chain) was sequenced in a study of T cells after yellow fever vaccination. Study-wide findings and caveats: Repertoires obtained by FACS sorting could include abundant clonotypes that entered as contaminants from the bulk population.

This clonotype appeared many times. As yet, its antigen is unknown. The CDR3 sequence is 14 residues long. Germline lookup yields CDR1 DFQATT and CDR2 SNEGSKA (reference sequence). With 0 bases removed from V and 7 bases from J, the gap between germline ends came to 15 bases. MiXCR, run by TCRdb on the 5' RACE reads, gives a single entry per CDR3 protein. The top ten hold 20% to 25% of the sample, which has some 350,000 distinct CDR3 sequences, 4.1% seen once. This clonotype originated in a man between 18 and 35 years old who received the YFV17D yellow fever vaccine. The chain carries TRBV20-1 and TRBJ1-2; D ambiguous. Sequences were derived from PBMCs, sampled 5 days after the yellow fever booster vaccination. The CDR3 bases are TGCAGTGCTAGAGATTTCGGGGAGTCCGGTGGCTACACCTTC. Translating gives CSARDFGESGGYTF.